The TCR beta chain under discussion was sequenced for a study of regulatory T cells in long-lasting Graves disease. Findings and caveats of the study: Those with persistent disease had in common more public clonotypes (roughly 3,000) than new patients (approximately 890).

HTBI primers from iRepertoire and Arm-PCR of CDR3 regions yielded the TCR beta libraries. TCRdb independently ran MiXCR on the multiplex PCR reads; one entry per CDR3 protein. Among 450,000 or so distinct CDR3 sequences, about 20% were seen once, and the ten largest hold under 9%. Noted time point: persistent/refractory GD, antithyroid drugs over 5 years with positive TRAb. From RNA extracted from PBMCs, the TCR library was made. Only a few counts were recorded for this clonotype. Its antigen is as yet unknown. The J segment lost 4 bases and the V segment lost 6 bases, leaving 7 bases of the junction unmatched. This CDR3 is 15 amino acids long. The V gene's germline CDR1 is MGHRA and CDR2 YSYEKL.

This receptor was obtained from a female donor with Graves disease. Sequenced material: peripheral blood mononuclear cells (PBMCs), taken when the disease was refractory, from a patient treated with antithyroid drugs. V usage is TRBV4-1 and J usage is TRBJ2-5; 11 bases line up with TRBD2. CDR3 residues: CASSPGTSGRETQYF. CDR3 DNA sequence: TGCGCCAGCAGTCCTGGCACTAGCGGGAGAGAGACCCAGTACTTC.